This T cell receptor beta chain was identified in a study of blood T cell repertoires in COVID-19. About the study: The United States, Italy and Spain supplied acute and convalescent COVID-19 samples. In each case, the material was cDNA or gDNA derived from T cells, B-cell-depleted T cells, or PBMCs.

The CDR3 has 13 residues. With 7 bases removed from V and 2 bases from J, the gap between germline ends came to 12 bases. The V gene's germline CDR1 is MNHEY and CDR2 SVGAGI. Study processing details: The authors estimated nucleated cell counts from reference gene primer amplification. This table comes from immunoSEQ multiplex PCR, and its TCRdb copy is limited to in-frame clones, with some not included. That table gives V, J and clone size, and the DNA gave D and trimming. Found here are 150,000 to 200,000 clones, around 88% of them singletons; the top ten hold less than 5.5%. Sequences were obtained from peripheral blood. This receptor was identified in a human donor in a cohort sampled during active COVID-19. The genes are TRBV6-5 and TRBJ2-7; no reliable D call. The CDR3 DNA reads as TGTGCCAGCAAGAGACTTCAAACCTACGAGCAGTACTTC. This translates into CASKRLQTYEQYF.